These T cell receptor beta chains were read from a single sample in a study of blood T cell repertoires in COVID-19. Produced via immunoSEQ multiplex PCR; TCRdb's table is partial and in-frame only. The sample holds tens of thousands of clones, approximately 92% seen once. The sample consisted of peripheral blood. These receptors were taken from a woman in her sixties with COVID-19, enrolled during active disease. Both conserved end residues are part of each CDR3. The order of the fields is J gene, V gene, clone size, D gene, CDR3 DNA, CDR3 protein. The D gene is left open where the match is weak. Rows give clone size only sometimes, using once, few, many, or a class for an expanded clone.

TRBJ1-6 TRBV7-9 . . TGTGCCAGCAGCGCCAGGGGAACTAATTCACCCCTCCACTTT CASSARGTNSPLHF
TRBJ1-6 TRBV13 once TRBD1 TGTGCCAGCAGCTTAATAAGACAGGGGGGTAATTCACCCCTCCACTTT CASSLIRQGGNSPLHF
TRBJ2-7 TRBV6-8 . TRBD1 TGTGCCAGCAGTGGGTCCCGGACAGGGGGAAACTACGAGCAGTACTTC CASSGSRTGGNYEQYF
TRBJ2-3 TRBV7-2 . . TGTGCCAGCAGCTTAGGAATATTAGGCACAGATACGCAGTATTTT CASSLGILGTDTQYF
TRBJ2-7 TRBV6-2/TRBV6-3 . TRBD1 TGTGCCAGCAGTCCCCGGGGGACAGGGGCCGTCCACGAGCAGTACTTC CASSPRGTGAVHEQYF
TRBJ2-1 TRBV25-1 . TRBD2 TGTGCCAGCAGTGGAGCGGGAGGGTCCTACAATGAGCAGTTCTTC CASSGAGGSYNEQFF
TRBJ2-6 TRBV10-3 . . TGTGCCATCACACCCGGGACTTCTGGGGCCAACGTCCTGACTTTC CAITPGTSGANVLTF
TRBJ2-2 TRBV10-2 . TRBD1 TGCGCCAGCAGGGGACAGGGTGCCGGGGAGCTGTTTTTT CASRGQGAGELFF
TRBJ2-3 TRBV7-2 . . TGTGCCAGCAGCACTCTTAGGGGAGATACGCAGTATTTT CASSTLRGDTQYF
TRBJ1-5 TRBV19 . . TGTGCCAGTAGTCCCCGTTTGACATCCCGCAATCAGCCCCAGCATTTT CASSPRLTSRNQPQHF
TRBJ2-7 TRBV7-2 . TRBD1 TGTGCCAGCAGCTGGACAGGGGGTCGTTTCTACGAGCAGTACTTC CASSWTGGRFYEQYF
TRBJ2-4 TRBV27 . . TGTGCCAGCAGTACGGACTTAGCTAACCAAAACATTCAGTACTTC CASSTDLANQNIQYF
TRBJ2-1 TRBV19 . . TGTGCCAGTAGTACCATGGTGGGGCTCGGTTACAATGAGCAGTTCTTC CASSTMVGLGYNEQFF
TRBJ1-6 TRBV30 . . TGTGCCGTCACAGCGGGGACCTATTCACCCCTCCACTTT CAVTAGTYSPLHF
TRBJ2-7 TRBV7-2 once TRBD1 TGTGCCAGCAGCGCGCACCGGGACAGGGGGATGTACGAGCAGTACTTC CASSAHRDRGMYEQYF
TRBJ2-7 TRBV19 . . TGTGCCAGTAATGCGGGGCTCACCTACGAGCAGTACTTC CASNAGLTYEQYF
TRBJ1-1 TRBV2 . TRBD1 TGTGCCAGCAGACCATCGACAGGGGGAGCCATTGCGCGTAAAGCTTTCTTT CASRPSTGGAIARKAFF
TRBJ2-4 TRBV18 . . TGTGCCAGCTCACCCCTTCCCGTCAAAAACATTCAGTACTTC CASSPLPVKNIQYF
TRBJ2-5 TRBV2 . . TGTGCCAGCAAAGGGGGAGAGACCCAGTACTTC CASKGGETQYF
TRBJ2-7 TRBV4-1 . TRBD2 TGCGCCAGCAGCCAAGTGGGAGCGGGAGATCCGGGGTCCTACGAGCAGTACTTC CASSQVGAGDPGSYEQYF
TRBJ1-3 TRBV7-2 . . TGTGCCAGCAGCTTAGTGCCGGCGACAACTGGAAACACCATATATTTT CASSLVPATTGNTIYF
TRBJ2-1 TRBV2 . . TGTGCCAGCGGGGGACGGAGGGATGATGAGCAGTTCTTC CASGGRRDDEQFF
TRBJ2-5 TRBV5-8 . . TGTGCCAGCAGCGGGGGCAGGTGGGAGACCCAGTACTTC CASSGGRWETQYF
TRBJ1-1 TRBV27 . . TGTGCCAGCAGTTTATCGAAGGGAGGGTTCACTGAAGCTTTCTTT CASSLSKGGFTEAFF
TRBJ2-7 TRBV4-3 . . TGCGCCAGCAGCCAAGATGGCCGAGGAGCGGCCTACGAGCAGTACTTC CASSQDGRGAAYEQYF
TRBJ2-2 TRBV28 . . TGTGCCAGCAGACGCCCGACAGCGAACACCGGGGAGCTGTTTTTT CASRRPTANTGELFF
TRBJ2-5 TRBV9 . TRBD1 TGTGCCAGCAGCGGCCGGGACAGGGAGCTACAAGAGACCCAGTACTTC CASSGRDRELQETQYF
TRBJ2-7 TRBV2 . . TGTGCCAGCAAGGAAGGGGGAGACTACGAGCAGTACTTC CASKEGGDYEQYF
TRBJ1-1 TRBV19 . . TGTGCCAGTAGTGCCCTGGACGGGGGGAACACTGAAGCTTTCTTT CASSALDGGNTEAFF
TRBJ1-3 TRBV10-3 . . TGTGCCATCAGTGTAATACCGAGCTCTGGAAACACCATATATTTT CAISVIPSSGNTIYF
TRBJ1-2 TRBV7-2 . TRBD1 TGTGCCAGCAGCCCCGGGACAGGGTATGATGGCTACACCTTC CASSPGTGYDGYTF
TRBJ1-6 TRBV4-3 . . TGCGCCAGCAGCCAAGATTGGTCCCAGGCCCTCTCACCCCTCCACTTT CASSQDWSQALSPLHF
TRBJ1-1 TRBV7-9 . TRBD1 TGTGCCAGCAGCCTAGGACAGGTGGAGGCTGAAGCTTTCTTT CASSLGQVEAEAFF
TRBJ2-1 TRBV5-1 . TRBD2 TGCGCCAGCAGCCCCGGAGCGGGAGTTTCCTACAATGAGCAGTTCTTC CASSPGAGVSYNEQFF
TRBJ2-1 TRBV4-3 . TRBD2 TGCGCCAGCAGCCAAGATAGCGGGAGCTCCTACAATGAGCAGTTCTTC CASSQDSGSSYNEQFF
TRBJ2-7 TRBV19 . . TGTGCCAGTAGTTTGAGAAGTGCTGACGAGCAGTACTTC CASSLRSADEQYF
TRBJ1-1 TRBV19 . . TGTGCCAGTAGTCAGCAGGGCCTGAACACTGAAGCTTTCTTT CASSQQGLNTEAFF
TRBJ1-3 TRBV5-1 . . TGCGCCAGCAGCTACGACAGCTCTGGAAACACCATATATTTT CASSYDSSGNTIYF
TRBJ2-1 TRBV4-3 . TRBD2 TGCGCCAGCAGCCCCCCGGTTTTAGCGGGAGCGTACAATGAGCAGTTCTTC CASSPPVLAGAYNEQFF
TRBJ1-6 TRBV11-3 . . TGTGCCAGCAGCTTAGGCCCCACTGGTTCACCCCTCCACTTT CASSLGPTGSPLHF
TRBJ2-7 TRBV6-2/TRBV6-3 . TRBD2 TGTGCCAGCAGTTACTCGACGGTAACTAGCGGGTACGAGCAGTACTTC CASSYSTVTSGYEQYF
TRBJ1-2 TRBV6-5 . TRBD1 TGTGCCAGCAGTTACTCGACAGGGGGGTATGGCTACACCTTC CASSYSTGGYGYTF